The 7 T cell receptor beta chains below were found in one sample sequenced in a study of blood T cell repertoires in COVID-19. This table comes from immunoSEQ multiplex PCR, and its TCRdb copy is limited to in-frame clones, with some not included. Among about 300,000 clones listed, about nine tenths were seen once. The sequencing sample was made of peripheral blood. The receptors were gathered from a woman in her 30s who had recovered from COVID-19.

J is TRBJ1-4 and V is TRBV6-5; TRBD1 agrees at 9 bases. V dropped 5 bases and J dropped 7; count of bases not matched to a gene: 8. The germline V gene encodes CDR1 MNHEY and CDR2 SVGAGI. The CDR3 is 15 amino acids. The DNA of the CDR3 is TGTGCCAGCAGTCCTTTTGGACAGGGGAGTGAAAAACTGTTTTTT. It yields the protein CASSPFGQGSEKLFF.

This clone has only one observation. This rearrangement joins TRBV7-8 to TRBJ2-1; the D gene is possibly TRBD2 (6 bases). The germline V gene encodes CDR1 SGHVS and CDR2 FQNEAQ. V dropped 1 base and J dropped 2 bases, with 12 bases sitting between them. This CDR3 contains 16 residues. CDR3 sequence reads: CASSLVAAGTYNEQFF. The CDR3 region has the DNA TGTGCCAGCAGCTTAGTAGCGGCAGGAACCTACAATGAGCAGTTCTTC.

The chain carries TRBV5-1 and TRBJ2-7; tentatively, D is TRBD2 (5 bases). The germline gives CDR1 SGHRS, CDR2 YFSETQ. Trimming shortened V by 4 bases and J by 2 bases, and 10 bases separated the two germline ends. This CDR3 spans 13 amino acids. CDR3 protein: CASSPGLTYEQYF. The CDR3 nucleotides are TGCGCCAGCAGCCCCGGACTTACCTACGAGCAGTACTTC.

The chain links TRBV4-1 to TRBJ1-4; tentatively, D is TRBD1 (5 bases). The V end lost 0 bases, the J end lost 4 bases, and 12 bases lay between the germline ends. From germline, CDR1 is MGHRA and CDR2 YSYEKL. The CDR3 has 16 amino acids. The CDR3 loop reads CASSQDHRRVNEKLFF. In nucleotides, the CDR3 is TGCGCCAGCAGCCAAGACCACAGGCGAGTTAATGAAAAACTGTTTTTT.

This chain joins TRBV4-3 and TRBJ1-1; 7 bases map to TRBD1. Germline V lookup: CDR1 LGHNA, CDR2 YSLEER. CDR3 length equals 15 residues. J was trimmed by 4 bases and V by 1 base; bases with no gene match: 6. CDR3 in amino acids: CASSQGRGSLTEAFF. CDR3 in DNA: TGCGCCAGCAGCCAAGGCAGGGGGTCCCTCACTGAAGCTTTCTTT.

The genes are TRBV5-1 and TRBJ1-2, with 7 bases fitting TRBD1. Germline CDR1 and CDR2: SGHRS and YFSETQ. CDR3 length: 13 residues. The V and J ends lost 3 bases and 3 bases, in that order; junction bases with no gene match: 2. CDR3 sequence (DNA): TGCGCCAGCAGCTCCGGGACAGACTATGGCTACACCTTC. Translated: CASSSGTDYGYTF.

Details on this clone: This same CDR3 is encoded by further DNA sequences in the sample. V is TRBV3-1 (or the pseudogene TRBV3-2) and J is TRBJ1-3, with D maybe TRBD1 (5 bases). There are 14 residues in the CDR3. V lost 1 base to trimming and J lost 4 bases, with 8 bases between them. Germline CDR1 LGHDT, CDR2 YNNKEL (reference sequence). CDR3 in amino acids: CASSQGGGGNTIYF. CDR3 DNA: TGTGCCAGCAGCCAAGGCGGGGGGGGAAACACCATATATTTT.